This TCR beta chain was identified in a study of cytomegalovirus exposure and HLA in healthy donors. This clone came up a few times. What it binds is unknown. Trimming left V 8 bases short and J 6 bases short, with 7 bases between. The CDR3 length is 10 residues. Germline V lookup: CDR1 MNHNS, CDR2 SASEGT. Study-level points and caveats: Later analysis demonstrated an association between a missense DCLRE1C variant and TCR beta V- and J-gene trimming. What a later analysis showed was that several of the most significant clusters appeared linked to common viral pathogens. One later analysis reportedly identified an Asian-associated ancestry cluster that showed fewer N-insertions than the approximately 710-donor mean.

In the PCR, 60 Vbeta and 13 Jbeta primers were used. Clones were read by immunoSEQ multiplex PCR, and TCRdb kept only the in-frame ones, dropping some. The sample contains about 150,000 clones, roughly 80% of which appear only once. The source of this sequence is a human donor in good health. The sample taken for sequencing was PBMCs. The gene calls are TRBV6-1 and TRBJ1-1; D is ambiguous. Here the CDR3 reads CASEFSEAFF. DNA for the CDR3: TGTGCCAGCGAGTTTTCTGAAGCTTTCTTT.